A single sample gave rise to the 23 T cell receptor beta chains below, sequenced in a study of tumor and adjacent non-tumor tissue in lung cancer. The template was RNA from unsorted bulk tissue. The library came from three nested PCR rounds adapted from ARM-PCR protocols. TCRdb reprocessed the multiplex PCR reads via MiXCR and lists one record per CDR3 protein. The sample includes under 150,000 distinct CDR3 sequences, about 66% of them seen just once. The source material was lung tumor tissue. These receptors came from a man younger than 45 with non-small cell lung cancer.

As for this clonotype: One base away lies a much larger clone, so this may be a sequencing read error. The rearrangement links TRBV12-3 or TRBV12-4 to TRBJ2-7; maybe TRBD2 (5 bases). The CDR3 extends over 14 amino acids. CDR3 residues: CACSFIGLGGEQYF. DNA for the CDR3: TGTGCCTGCAGTTTCATTGGACTTGGTGGCGAGCAGTACTTC.

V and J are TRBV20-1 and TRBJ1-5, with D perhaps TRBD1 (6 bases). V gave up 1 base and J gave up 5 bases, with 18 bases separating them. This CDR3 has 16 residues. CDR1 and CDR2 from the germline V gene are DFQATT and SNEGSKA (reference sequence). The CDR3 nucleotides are TGCAGTGCTAGAGTTTGGAGGGGGGGGGACGATCAGCCCCAGCATTTT. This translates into CSARVWRGGDDQPQHF.

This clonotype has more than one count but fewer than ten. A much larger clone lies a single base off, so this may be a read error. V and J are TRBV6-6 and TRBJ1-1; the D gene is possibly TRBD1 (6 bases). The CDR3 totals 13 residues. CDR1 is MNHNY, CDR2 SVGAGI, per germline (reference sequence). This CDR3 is CAITGRENTEASF. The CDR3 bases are TGTGCCATAACAGGGAGGGAGAACACTGAAGCTTCCTTT.

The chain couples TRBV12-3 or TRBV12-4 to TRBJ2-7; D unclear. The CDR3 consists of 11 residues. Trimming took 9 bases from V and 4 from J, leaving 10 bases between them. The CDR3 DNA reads TGTGCCAGTTCGGACCGATACGAGCAGTACTTC. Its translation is CASSDRYEQYF.

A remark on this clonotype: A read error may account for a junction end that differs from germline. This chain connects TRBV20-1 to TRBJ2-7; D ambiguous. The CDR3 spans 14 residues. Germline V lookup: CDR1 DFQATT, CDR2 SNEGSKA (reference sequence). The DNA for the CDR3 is TGCAGTGCTAGTAAGCCGGGCCGAGCCTACGAGCAGTACTTT. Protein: CSASKPGRAYEQYF.

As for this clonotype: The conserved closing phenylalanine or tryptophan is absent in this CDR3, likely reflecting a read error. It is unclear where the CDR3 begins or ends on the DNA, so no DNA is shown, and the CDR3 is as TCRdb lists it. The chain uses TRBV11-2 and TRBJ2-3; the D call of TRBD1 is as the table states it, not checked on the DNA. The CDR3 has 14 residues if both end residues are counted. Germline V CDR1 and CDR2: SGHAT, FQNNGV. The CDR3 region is CASSRGPDTDTQYL.

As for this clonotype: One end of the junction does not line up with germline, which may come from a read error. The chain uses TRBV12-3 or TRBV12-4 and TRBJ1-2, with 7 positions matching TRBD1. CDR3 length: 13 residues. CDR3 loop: CVSNFGTDYGYTF. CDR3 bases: TGTGTCAGCAACTTCGGGACAGACTATGGCTACACCTTC.

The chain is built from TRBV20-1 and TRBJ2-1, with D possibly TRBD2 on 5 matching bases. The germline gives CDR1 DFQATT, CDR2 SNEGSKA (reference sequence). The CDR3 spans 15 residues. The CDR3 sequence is CNASGIPFSYNEQFF. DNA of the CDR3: TGCAATGCCTCGGGGATCCCCTTCTCCTACAATGAGCAGTTCTTC.

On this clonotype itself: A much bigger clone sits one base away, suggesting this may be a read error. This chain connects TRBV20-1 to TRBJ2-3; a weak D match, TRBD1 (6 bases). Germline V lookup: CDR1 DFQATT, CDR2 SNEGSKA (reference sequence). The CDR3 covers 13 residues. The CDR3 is CSVVDRRTDMQYF. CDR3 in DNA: TGCAGTGTGGTCGACCGTAGGACAGATATGCAGTATTTT.

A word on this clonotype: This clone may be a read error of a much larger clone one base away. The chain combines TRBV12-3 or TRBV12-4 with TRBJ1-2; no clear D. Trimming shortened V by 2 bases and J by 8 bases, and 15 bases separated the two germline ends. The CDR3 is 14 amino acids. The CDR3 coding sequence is TGTGCCAGCAGTTTACACGTCGACTTCGGGGGCTACACCTTC. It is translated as CASSLHVDFGGYTF.

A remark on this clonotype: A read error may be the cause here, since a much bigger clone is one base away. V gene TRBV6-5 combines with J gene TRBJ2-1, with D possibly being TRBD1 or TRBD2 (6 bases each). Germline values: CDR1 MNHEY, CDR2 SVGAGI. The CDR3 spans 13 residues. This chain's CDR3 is CTSSYRRGDEQFF. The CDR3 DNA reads TGTACCAGCAGTTACAGGAGGGGGGATGAGCAGTTCTTC.

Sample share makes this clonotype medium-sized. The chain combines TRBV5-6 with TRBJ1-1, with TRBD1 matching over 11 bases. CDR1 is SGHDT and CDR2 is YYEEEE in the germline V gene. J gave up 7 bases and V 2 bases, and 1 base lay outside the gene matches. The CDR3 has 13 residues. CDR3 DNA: TGTGCCAGCAGCTTTGGGACAGGGGGTGAAGCTTTCTTT. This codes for CASSFGTGGEAFF.

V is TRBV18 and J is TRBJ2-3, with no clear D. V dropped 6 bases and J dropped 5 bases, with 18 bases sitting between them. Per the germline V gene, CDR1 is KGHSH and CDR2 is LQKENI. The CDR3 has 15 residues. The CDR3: CASSPFARGIDTQYF. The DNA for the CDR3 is TGTGCCAGCTCGCCATTCGCTCGAGGCATAGATACGCAGTATTTT.

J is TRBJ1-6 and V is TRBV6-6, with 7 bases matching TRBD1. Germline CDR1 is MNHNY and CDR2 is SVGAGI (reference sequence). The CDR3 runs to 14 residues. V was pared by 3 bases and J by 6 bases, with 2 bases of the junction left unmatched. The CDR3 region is CASSYDRANSPLHF. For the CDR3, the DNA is TGTGCCAGCAGTTATGACAGGGCTAATTCACCCCTCCACTTT.

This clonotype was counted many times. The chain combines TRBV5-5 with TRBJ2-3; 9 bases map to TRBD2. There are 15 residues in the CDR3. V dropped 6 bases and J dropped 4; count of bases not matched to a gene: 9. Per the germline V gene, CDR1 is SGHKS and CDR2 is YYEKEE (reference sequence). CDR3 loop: CASTFRRGGSDTQYF. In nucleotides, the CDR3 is TGTGCCAGCACCTTCCGGCGGGGGGGCTCAGATACGCAGTATTTT.

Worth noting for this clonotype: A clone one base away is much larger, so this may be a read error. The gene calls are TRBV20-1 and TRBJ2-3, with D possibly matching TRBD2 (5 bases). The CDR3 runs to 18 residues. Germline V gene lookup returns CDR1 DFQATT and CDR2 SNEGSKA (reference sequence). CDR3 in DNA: TGCAGTGCTACCATTTCCCCCTTTCGTGCTGAGGGCACAGATACGCAGTCTTTT. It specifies CSATISPFRAEGTDTQSF.

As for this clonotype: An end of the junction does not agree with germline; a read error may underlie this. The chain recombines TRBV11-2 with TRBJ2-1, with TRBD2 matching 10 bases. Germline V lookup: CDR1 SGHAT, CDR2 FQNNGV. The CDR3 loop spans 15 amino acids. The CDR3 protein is CASSFSSGSANKQFF. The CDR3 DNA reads TGTGCGAGCAGCTTCTCTAGCGGGAGTGCGAATAAGCAGTTCTTC.

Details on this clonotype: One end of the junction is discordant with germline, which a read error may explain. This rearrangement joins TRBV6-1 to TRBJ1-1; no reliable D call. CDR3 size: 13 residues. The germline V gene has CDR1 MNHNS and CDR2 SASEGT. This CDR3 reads CASSGTANTDAFF. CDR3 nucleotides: TGTGCCAGCAGTGGGACCGCGAACACTGACGCTTTCTTT.

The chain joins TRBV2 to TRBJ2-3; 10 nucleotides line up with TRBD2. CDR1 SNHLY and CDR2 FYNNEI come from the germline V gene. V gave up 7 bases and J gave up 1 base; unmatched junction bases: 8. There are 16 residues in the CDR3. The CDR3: CASTSILAGGTDTQYF. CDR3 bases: TGTGCCAGCACCTCGATTCTAGCGGGGGGCACAGATACGCAGTATTTT.

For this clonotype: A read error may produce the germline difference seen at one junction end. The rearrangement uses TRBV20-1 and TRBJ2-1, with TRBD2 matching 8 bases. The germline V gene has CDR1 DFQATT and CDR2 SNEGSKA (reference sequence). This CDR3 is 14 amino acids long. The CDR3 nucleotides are TGCAGTGCTAGTTCCCTGACTAGCGTCTATGAACAGTTCTTC. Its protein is CSASSLTSVYEQFF.

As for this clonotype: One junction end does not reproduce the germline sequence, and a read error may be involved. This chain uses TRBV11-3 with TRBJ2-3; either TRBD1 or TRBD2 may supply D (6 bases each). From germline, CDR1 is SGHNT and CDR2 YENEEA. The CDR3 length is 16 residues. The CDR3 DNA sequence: TGTGTCAGCAGCTCAGACCCCCCGGGGGCAACAGATACGCAGTATTTT. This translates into CVSSSDPPGATDTQYF.

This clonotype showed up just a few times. The CDR3 region has the DNA TGTGCCAGCAGCCAAATTGGAGGGAGGGAGACCCAGTACTTC. Residues: CASSQIGGRETQYF. The chain recombines TRBV14 with TRBJ2-5, with D possibly being TRBD2 (6 bases). Per the germline V gene, CDR1 is SGHDN and CDR2 is FVKESK. The CDR3 contains 14 residues. The germline V and J ends were trimmed by 2 bases and 5 bases, with 12 bases remaining between them.

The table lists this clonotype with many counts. CDR3: CASSQRAGVGANVLTF. The CDR3 region has the DNA TGCGCCAGCAGCCAGAGGGCAGGGGTCGGGGCCAACGTCCTGACTTTC. This chain connects TRBV4-3 to TRBJ2-6, with D maybe TRBD1 (6 bases). V lost 3 bases to trimming and J lost 4 bases, with 13 bases between them. Germline V gene sequence: CDR1 LGHNA, CDR2 YSLEER. This CDR3 comprises 16 residues.